Following are 17 T cell receptor beta chains from one sample sequenced in a study of tumor-infiltrating T cells and Merkel cell polyomavirus. Study background: The T cells studied were CD8+ and recognized the Merkel cell polyomavirus KLL epitope.

Method: immunoSEQ multiplex PCR; TCRdb's copy keeps in-frame clones and lacks some. Of under 30,000 clones listed, roughly nine tenths are singletons. All patients' tumors stained robustly positive for Merkel cell polyomavirus Large T antigen by immunohistochemistry. The sample comprised lymph node tissue. All receptors derive from a man aged 50 to 59 with Merkel cell carcinoma.

The V gene is TRBV29-1, the J gene TRBJ1-3; D gene uncertain. The germline CDR1 and CDR2 sequences are SQVTM and ANQGSEA. CDR3 length: 12 amino acids. Deletions cut 6 bases from V and 0 bases from J, with 6 bases between. Here the CDR3 reads CSVRGSGNTIYF. DNA for the CDR3: TGCAGCGTCCGAGGCTCTGGAAACACCATATATTTT.

The chain recombines TRBV11-3 with TRBJ2-1, with 9 bases fitting TRBD1. The CDR3 consists of 16 residues. V was pared by 0 bases and J by 7 bases, with 7 bases of the junction left unmatched. Germline CDR1 SGHNT, CDR2 YENEEA. The CDR3 region is CASSLDHGTGINEQFF. In nucleotides, the CDR3 is TGTGCCAGCAGCTTAGATCATGGGACAGGGATTAATGAGCAGTTCTTC.

The V call is TRBV30, the J call TRBJ2-2, with D tentatively TRBD1 (5 bases). The CDR3 consists of 16 residues. Germline loops: CDR1 GTSNPN, CDR2 SVGIG (reference sequence). The V end lost 0 bases, the J end lost 1 base, and 12 bases lay between the germline ends. DNA for the CDR3: TGTGCCTGGAGTGTACGTGGCCAGGGGAACACCGGGGAGCTGTTTTTT. This translates into CAWSVRGQGNTGELFF. The whole variable domain, filled in from reference TRBV30 and TRBJ2-2, reads SQTIHQWPATLVQPVGSPLSLECTVEGTSNPNLYWYRQAAGRGLQLLFYSVGIGQISSEVPQNLSASRPQDRQFILSSKKLLLSDSGFYLCAWSVRGQGNTGELFFGEGSRLTVL.

This clone was detected a few times. This rearrangement joins TRBV28 to TRBJ2-3, with D maybe TRBD2 (5 bases). Germline V gene sequence: CDR1 MDHEN, CDR2 SYDVKM. The CDR3 has 16 residues. V was shortened by 6 bases and J by 2 bases, with 18 bases between the two germline ends. CDR3 residues: CASSPVRAAPTDTQYF. Written as DNA, the CDR3 is TGTGCCAGCAGCCCCGTCCGAGCGGCCCCCACAGATACGCAGTATTTT.

The chain couples TRBV28 to TRBJ2-7; the D is unclear. CDR3 length: 12 amino acids. The germline CDR1 and CDR2 sequences are MDHEN and SYDVKM. Trimming pared 10 bases from V and 4 bases from J, leaving 14 bases between. The CDR3 here is CATTRVAYEQYF. CDR3 in DNA: TGTGCCACCACACGGGTTGCGTACGAGCAGTACTTC.

V and J are TRBV11-3 and TRBJ2-1; D unclear. The germline CDR1 and CDR2 sequences are SGHNT and YENEEA. V gave up 5 bases and J gave up 1 base, with 12 bases separating them. The CDR3 runs to 15 residues. CDR3 coding DNA: TGTGCCAGCAGCCCCCGCGTCGGGTCCTACAATGAGCAGTTCTTC. Amino acids: CASSPRVGSYNEQFF.

The table lists this clone with a few counts. The V and J genes are TRBV23-1 and TRBJ1-6, with 9 bases identical to TRBD1. TRBV23-1 belongs to the ORF category, with a function that is uncertain. The CDR3 has 17 residues. Trimming cost V 4 bases and J 7 bases; bases outside gene matches: 11. CDR3 region: CASSRSTPQGANSPLHF. The CDR3 region has the DNA TGCGCCAGCAGTCGATCTACCCCACAGGGGGCAAATTCACCCCTCCACTTT.

Regarding this clone: A junction boundary mismatches the germline segment, possibly from a read error. The rearrangement uses TRBV7-7 and TRBJ2-2; 8 bases align to TRBD1. The CDR3 has 15 residues. CDR1 is SSHAT and CDR2 is FNYEAQ in the germline V gene (reference sequence). As DNA, the CDR3 is TGTGCTAGCAGCCCGGGACAGGCGAACACCGGGGAGCTGTTTTTT. Encoded protein: CASSPGQANTGELFF.

The rearrangement links TRBV4-2 to TRBJ1-1, with a tentative D call TRBD1 (5 bases). The CDR3 length is 13 residues. Looked up from germline, CDR1 is LGHNA and CDR2 is YNFKEQ. Trimming shortened V by 0 bases and J by 10 bases, and 12 bases separated the two germline ends. For the CDR3, the DNA is TGTGCCAGCAGCCAAGATGCAGGGTCGTTAGCTTTCTTT. Encoded protein: CASSQDAGSLAFF.

V usage is TRBV4-1 and J usage is TRBJ2-3; 8 positions match TRBD2. CDR1 is MGHRA and CDR2 is YSYEKL in the germline V gene. J was trimmed by 2 bases and V by 1 base; bases with no gene match: 5. The length of the CDR3 is 16 residues. For the CDR3, the DNA is TGCGCCAGCAGCCAAGTTCGCGGGAGGAACACAGATACGCAGTATTTT. Translated: CASSQVRGRNTDTQYF.

The V call is TRBV5-1, the J call TRBJ2-1; 9 positions agree with TRBD2. This CDR3 is 14 amino acids long. V gave up 7 bases and J gave up 5 bases; unmatched junction bases: 7. Germline assignment: CDR1 SGHRS and CDR2 YFSETQ. The CDR3 sequence: CASLPGTSNNEQFF. CDR3 DNA: TGCGCCAGCTTACCCGGGACTAGCAACAATGAGCAGTTCTTC.

The genes are TRBV19 and TRBJ1-1; TRBD1 aligns across 7 bases. J was trimmed by 4 bases and V by 6 bases; bases with no gene match: 8. The V gene's germline CDR1 is LNHDA and CDR2 SQIVND (reference sequence). The CDR3 sequence is 14 residues long. CDR3 in DNA: TGTGCCAGTAGGCACACAGGGGAAGGCACTGAAGCTTTCTTT. It translates to CASRHTGEGTEAFF.

The V gene is TRBV19, the J gene TRBJ1-1, with 9 bases matching TRBD1. From germline, CDR1 is LNHDA and CDR2 SQIVND (reference sequence). There are 16 residues in the CDR3. The V segment lost 0 bases and the J segment 5 bases; nucleotides outside the gene matches: 7. The CDR3 DNA reads TGTGCCAGTAGTATAGAAACGGGACAGGGTAAGACTGAAGCTTTCTTT. The encoded protein is CASSIETGQGKTEAFF.

This chain links TRBV7-9 with TRBJ2-2; 11 bases are shared with TRBD2. The V gene end was trimmed by 5 bases and the J gene end by 1 base; junction bases not matched to a gene: 9. From germline, CDR1 is SEHNR and CDR2 FQNEAQ (reference sequence). The CDR3 has 18 residues. The CDR3 here is CASSPILGLAVNTGELFF. CDR3 bases: TGTGCCAGCAGCCCTATACTGGGACTAGCGGTGAACACCGGGGAGCTGTTTTTT.

The J gene is TRBJ2-5, the V gene TRBV5-8, with TRBD2 matching over 7 bases. V trimming: 0 bases; J trimming: 2 bases; junction bases outside the gene matches: 4. Germline values: CDR1 SGHTS, CDR2 YDEGEE. The CDR3 length is 15 residues. This CDR3 reads CASSLVPGRQETQYF. The DNA of the CDR3 is TGTGCCAGCAGCTTGGTGCCCGGGAGGCAAGAGACCCAGTACTTC.

V gene TRBV28 combines with J gene TRBJ2-7; 8 nucleotides line up with TRBD2. Germline V lookup: CDR1 MDHEN, CDR2 SYDVKM. The CDR3 covers 14 residues. J lost 3 bases, V lost 8 bases, and 9 bases had no gene match. The CDR3 sequence: CASHPGTSLYEQYF. The CDR3 DNA reads as TGTGCCAGCCACCCCGGGACTAGTCTCTACGAGCAGTACTTC.

The V and J genes are TRBV6-4 and TRBJ2-1, with 10 bases aligning to TRBD2. This CDR3 comprises 15 residues. Germline-derived CDR1 and CDR2 are MRHNA and SNTAGT. The junction had 2 bases not matched to a gene; V was cut back by 0 bases and J by 6 bases. CDR3 sequence reads: CASSDSSGGVNEQFF. The CDR3 nucleotides read TGTGCCAGCAGTGACTCGAGCGGGGGGGTCAATGAGCAGTTCTTC.